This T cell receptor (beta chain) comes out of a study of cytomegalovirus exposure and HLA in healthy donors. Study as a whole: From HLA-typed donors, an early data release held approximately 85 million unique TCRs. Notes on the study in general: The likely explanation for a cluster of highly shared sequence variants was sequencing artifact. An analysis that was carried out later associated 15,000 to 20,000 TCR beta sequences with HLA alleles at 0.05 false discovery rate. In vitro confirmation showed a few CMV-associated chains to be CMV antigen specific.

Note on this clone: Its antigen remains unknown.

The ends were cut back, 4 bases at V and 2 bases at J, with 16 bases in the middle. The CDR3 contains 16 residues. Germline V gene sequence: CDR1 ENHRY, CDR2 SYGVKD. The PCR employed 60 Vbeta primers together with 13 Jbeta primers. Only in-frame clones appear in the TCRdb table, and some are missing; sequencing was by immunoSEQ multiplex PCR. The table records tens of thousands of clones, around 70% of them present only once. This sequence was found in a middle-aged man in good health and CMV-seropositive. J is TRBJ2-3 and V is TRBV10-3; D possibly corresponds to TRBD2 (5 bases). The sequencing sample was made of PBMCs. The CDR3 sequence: CAISVSEGKHTDTQYF. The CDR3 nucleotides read TGTGCCATCAGTGTCTCTGAGGGAAAACACACAGATACGCAGTATTTT.